The 14 T cell receptor beta chains presented below share a single source sample, sequenced in a study of T cell repertoires in cytomegalovirus infection. MiXCR, applied by TCRdb to the reads, yields one record per CDR3 protein. The table lists roughly 920,000 distinct CDR3 sequences, around 32% of them singletons. The antigens of these receptors remain unknown. The material was cultured CD8+ T cells from PBMCs, obtained from culture after CMV antigen stimulation. Receptor source: a human donor in good health (CMV status not recorded). Some clones in this sample may be carry-over from other donors' samples.

This clonotype occurred a few times. The chain couples TRBV10-2 to TRBJ1-2; 9 nucleotides agree with TRBD1. CDR1 WSHSY and CDR2 SAAADI come from the germline V gene. Trimming took 5 bases from V and 7 from J; bases not matched to a gene: 5. This CDR3 is 13 amino acids long. In DNA form, the CDR3 reads TGCGCCAGCAGTTACACAGGGGGCTTTGGCTACACCTTC. It translates to CASSYTGGFGYTF.

The chain carries TRBV7-9 and TRBJ2-3; 8 bases are a match to TRBD2. Germline V gives CDR1 SEHNR, CDR2 FQNEAQ (reference sequence). The V gene end was trimmed by 8 bases and the J gene end by 4 bases; junction bases not matched to a gene: 11. The CDR3 has 15 amino acids. CDR3 amino acids: CASSRTSFTPDTQYF. The CDR3 bases are TGTGCCAGCTCACGGACTAGCTTTACCCCAGATACGCAGTATTTT.

At least ten counts were recorded for this clonotype. The chain combines TRBV7-8 with TRBJ1-3, with 10 bases aligning to TRBD1. Looked up from germline, CDR1 is SGHVS and CDR2 is FQNEAQ. This CDR3 has 16 residues. V dropped 5 bases and J dropped 5; count of bases not matched to a gene: 9. CDR3 nucleotides: TGTGCCAGCAGCACCTTCGACAGGGGGCTAAGAAACACCATATATTTT. Translation: CASSTFDRGLRNTIYF.

The genes are TRBV19 and TRBJ1-1, with TRBD1 as a possible D gene (5 bases). The germline gives CDR1 LNHDA, CDR2 SQIVND (reference sequence). The CDR3 totals 14 residues. The V gene lost 3 bases and the J gene lost 1 base, with 9 bases spanning the gap. The CDR3, as DNA: TGTGCCAGTAGTATTTTTCAGGGGAACACTGAAGCTTTCTTT. It encodes CASSIFQGNTEAFF.

A few counts support this clonotype. The chain carries TRBV6-6 and TRBJ2-6; possibly TRBD1 or TRBD2 for D (6 bases each). Trimming removed 0 bases from V and 1 base from J, with 16 bases in between. The germline V gene encodes CDR1 MNHNY and CDR2 SVGAGI (reference sequence). The CDR3 is made up of 19 amino acids. The CDR3 reads CASSYSPGDMISGANVLTF. The CDR3 DNA reads TGTGCCAGCAGTTACTCCCCGGGGGACATGATATCTGGGGCCAACGTCCTGACTTTC.

The V and J genes are TRBV7-8 and TRBJ2-4; TRBD2 agrees at 12 bases. Germline CDR1 SGHVS, CDR2 FQNEAQ. The CDR3 is 16 amino acids. J gave up 8 bases and V 5 bases, and 10 bases lay outside the gene matches. CDR3 amino acids: CASSLRLAGARDIQYF. The CDR3 coding sequence is TGTGCCAGCAGCCTCCGACTAGCGGGGGCCAGGGACATTCAGTACTTC. Together with reference TRBV7-8 and TRBJ2-4, the CDR3 gives the full variable domain: GAGVSQSPRYKVAKRGQDVALRCDPISGHVSLFWYQQALGQGPEFLTYFQNEAQLDKSGLPSDRFFAERPEGSVSTLKIQRTQQEDSAVYLCASSLRLAGARDIQYFGAGTRLSVL.

This clonotype has only a few counts. The chain couples TRBV27 to TRBJ1-2, with 7 bases aligning to TRBD1. V lost 3 bases and J lost 0; bases outside the gene matches: 4. Germline values: CDR1 MNHEY, CDR2 SMNVEV (reference sequence). The CDR3 loop spans 15 amino acids. DNA for the CDR3: TGTGCCAGCAGTTTGGGGGGGACAGCTAACTATGGCTACACCTTC. Its protein product is CASSLGGTANYGYTF.

The rearrangement joins TRBV6-5 to TRBJ2-7; TRBD1 is a possible D gene (5 bases). The V gene lost 6 bases and the J gene lost 5 bases, with 20 bases spanning the gap. The CDR3 loop spans 15 amino acids. CDR1 is MNHEY and CDR2 is SVGAGI in the germline V gene. For the CDR3, the DNA is TGTGCCAGCAGCGCCAGACAGAGCTCCCTCGACGAGCAGTACTTC. Translation: CASSARQSSLDEQYF.

The chain has TRBV11-2 and TRBJ2-3; TRBD2 aligns across 11 bases. The CDR3 loop spans 18 amino acids. The germline V gene has CDR1 SGHAT and CDR2 FQNNGV. Germline trimming cut 4 bases from V and 5 bases from J; bases unmatched to any gene: 14. The CDR3 nucleotides are TGTGCCAGCAGCTCAGAGCCCGCTAGCGGGGGGTTGAAAGATACGCAGTATTTT. As protein: CASSSEPASGGLKDTQYF. Full variable domain (missing parts from reference TRBV11-2 and TRBJ2-3): EAGVAQSPRYKIIEKRQSVAFWCNPISGHATLYWYQQILGQGPKLLIQFQNNGVVDDSQLPKDRFSAERLKGVDSTLKIQPAKLEDSAVYLCASSSEPASGGLKDTQYFGPGTRLTVL.

Here the CDR3 reads CAIKTGGTYGYTF. CDR3 DNA sequence: TGTGCCATCAAGACAGGGGGCACCTATGGCTACACCTTC. This chain connects TRBV10-3 to TRBJ1-2; 10 bases fit TRBD1. The V gene end was trimmed by 7 bases and the J gene end by 4 bases; junction bases not matched to a gene: 3. The V gene's germline CDR1 is ENHRY and CDR2 SYGVKD. The CDR3 sequence is 13 residues long.

This clonotype occurred many times. The chain joins TRBV7-6 to TRBJ2-3, with a weak D call TRBD2 (5 bases). V lost 5 bases and J lost 4, with 13 bases in between. The CDR3 is made up of 14 amino acids. Germline-derived CDR1 and CDR2 are SGHVS and FNYEAQ. CDR3 DNA sequence: TGTGCCAGCAGCCTCCGGGGAGAGGCAGATACGCAGTATTTT. Its translation is CASSLRGEADTQYF.

This chain connects TRBV19 to TRBJ2-7; D is perhaps TRBD1 (6 bases). The CDR3 runs to 13 residues. From germline, CDR1 is LNHDA and CDR2 SQIVND (reference sequence). Trimming pared 6 bases from V and 5 bases from J, leaving 14 bases between. DNA of the CDR3: TGTGCCAGTAGCTCAGGGGACCCCCACGAGCAGTACGTC. Translation: CASSSGDPHEQYV.

J is TRBJ2-7 and V is TRBV6-6; TRBD1 aligns across 10 bases. CDR1 and CDR2 (germline): MNHNY, SVGAGI (reference sequence). CDR3 size: 14 residues. Trimming removed 2 bases from V and 5 bases from J; junction bases left unmatched: 3. The CDR3 coding sequence is TGTGCCAGCAGTTACGGGACAGGGGAACACGAGCAGTACTTC. Translated: CASSYGTGEHEQYF.

This chain uses TRBV14 with TRBJ1-1; possibly TRBD1 for D (6 bases). CDR1 SGHDN and CDR2 FVKESK come from the germline V gene. This CDR3 comprises 15 residues. V shed 4 bases and J shed 4 bases, with 16 bases lying between them. CDR3 bases: TGTGCCAGCAGCCCACACAGGGTAGGGAGCACTGAAGCTTTCTTT. It specifies CASSPHRVGSTEAFF.